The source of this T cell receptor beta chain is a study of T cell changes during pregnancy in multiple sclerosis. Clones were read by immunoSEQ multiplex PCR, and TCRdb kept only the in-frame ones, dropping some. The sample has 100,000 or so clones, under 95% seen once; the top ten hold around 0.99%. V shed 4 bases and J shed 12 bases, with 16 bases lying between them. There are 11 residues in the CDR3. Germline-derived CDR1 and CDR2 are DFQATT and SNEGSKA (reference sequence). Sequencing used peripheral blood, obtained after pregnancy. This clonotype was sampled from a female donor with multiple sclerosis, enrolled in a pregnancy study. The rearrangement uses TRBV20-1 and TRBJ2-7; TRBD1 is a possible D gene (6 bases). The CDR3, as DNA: TGCAGTGCTAAAGGGGGAAATCTTAGGTACTTC. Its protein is CSAKGGNLRYF.